This T cell receptor (beta chain) was recorded in a study of T cells expressing NK-cell markers. On the study more broadly: The authors derived TCR beta repertoires from sorted CD3+CD56+NKG2C+, CD3+CD56+NKG2C- and CD3+CD56-NKG2C+ T cells.

The germline V gene has CDR1 MNHEY and CDR2 SVGAGI. The CDR3 has 13 residues. TCRdb re-called the 5' RACE reads, yielding one record per CDR3 amino acid sequence without DNA. The specimen's table records more than 250,000 distinct CDR3 sequences. The sequence was collected from a man aged 18 to 35 in good health. Sequences were obtained from blood T cells: a sorted CD56 or NKG2C T cell subset, CD4+ or CD8+ T cells, or bulk PBMC T cells (not recorded which). The chain employs TRBV6-5 and TRBJ2-5; there is no DNA to check the TCRdb D call of TRBD2. CDR3: CASGGRFGETQYF.